Following are 27 T cell receptor beta chains from one sample sequenced in a study of CD8+ T cells in alopecia areata (dated by TCRdb to 2016 to 2019). Preparation of the library involved the immunoSEQ multiplex PCR assay. RNA was extracted from all samples and reverse transcribed into cDNA as template for TCR sequencing. TCRdb holds this immuneACCESS table with in-frame rearrangements only. Some clones are missing; in checked studies, unresolved V genes explain under half, and the rest has no known cause. This sample comprises 90,000 to 150,000 clones, 35% to 40% of them detected only once. Of the sample, roughly 3.3% falls within the top ten clones. What was sequenced was CD4+ T cells sorted from blood. The source is a human donor with alopecia areata.

The table lists this clone with a few counts. The chain is built from TRBV5-1 and TRBJ2-3; 7 bases agree with TRBD2. V lost 4 bases and J lost 1; bases outside the gene matches: 12. This CDR3 is built from 17 residues. The germline CDR1 and CDR2 sequences are SGHRS and YFSETQ. The CDR3 DNA is TGCGCCAGCAGCATCCTATTAAGCGGGGCAGGCACAGATACGCAGTATTTT. It encodes CASSILLSGAGTDTQYF.

The rearrangement uses TRBV9 and TRBJ2-5; 8 nucleotides agree with TRBD1. Germline loops: CDR1 SGDLS, CDR2 YYNGEE. The J segment lost 0 bases and the V segment lost 1 base, leaving 2 bases of the junction unmatched. CDR3 size: 15 residues. CDR3 nucleotides: TGTGCCAGCAGCGTATCGGGACAGGACCAAGAGACCCAGTACTTC. Amino acids: CASSVSGQDQETQYF.

This clone was observed a few times. The chain couples TRBV29-1 to TRBJ1-2; D not certain. Germline lookup yields CDR1 SQVTM and CDR2 ANQGSEA. The CDR3 extends over 12 amino acids. V shed 0 bases and J shed 2 bases, with 4 bases lying between them. The CDR3: CSVEDPNYGYTF. In DNA, the CDR3 is TGCAGCGTTGAAGATCCCAACTATGGCTACACCTTC.

This clone came up a few times. This chain uses TRBV29-1 with TRBJ1-2; 9 bases are a match to TRBD1. With 7 bases clipped from V and 7 bases from J, the junction kept 10 bases outside the gene matches. Germline CDR1 and CDR2: SQVTM and ANQGSEA. The CDR3 totals 13 residues. CDR3 in amino acids: CSGTGTGSGGYTF. CDR3 nucleotides: TGCAGCGGTACCGGGACAGGGTCGGGTGGCTACACCTTC.

V usage is TRBV7-9 and J usage is TRBJ2-2; 9 positions match TRBD1. The CDR3 covers 15 residues. The V and J ends lost 6 bases and 5 bases, in that order; junction bases with no gene match: 7. Germline CDR1 SEHNR, CDR2 FQNEAQ (reference sequence). The CDR3 DNA reads TGTGCCAGCAGGGCCGGGACAGGGAGGACCGGGGAGCTGTTTTTT. This translates into CASRAGTGRTGELFF. Looking up the rest from reference TRBV7-9 and TRBJ2-2 gives the full variable domain: DTGVSQNPRHKITKRGQNVTFRCDPISEHNRLYWYRQTLGQGPEFLTYFQNEAQLEKSRLLSDRFSAERPKGSFSTLEIQRTEQGDSAMYLCASRAGTGRTGELFFGEGSRLTVL.

The table lists this clone with a few counts. The V call is TRBV27, the J call TRBJ2-7, with a possible D match to TRBD2 (6 bases). The CDR3 length is 13 residues. CDR1 MNHEY and CDR2 SMNVEV come from the germline V gene (reference sequence). Trimming shortened V by 6 bases and J by 6 bases, and 15 bases separated the two germline ends. The CDR3 nucleotides read TGTGCCAGCAGCACCCTCGACGGGGGCGAGCAGTACTTC. Amino acid sequence: CASSTLDGGEQYF.

This clone was counted a few times. V gene TRBV4-3 combines with J gene TRBJ2-4; 10 nucleotides agree with TRBD2. Germline V gene data show CDR1 as LGHNA and CDR2 as YSLEER. V gave up 0 bases and J gave up 6 bases; unmatched junction bases: 5. CDR3 length: 16 residues. As DNA, the CDR3 is TGCGCCAGCAGCCAAGATTTGCTAGCGGGAGTAAACATTCAGTACTTC. As protein: CASSQDLLAGVNIQYF.

This clone was counted only a few times. This rearrangement joins TRBV28 to TRBJ1-2, with a possible D match to TRBD1 (5 bases). CDR3 length: 12 amino acids. Trimming left V 4 bases short and J 7 bases short, with 10 bases between. Germline lookup yields CDR1 MDHEN and CDR2 SYDVKM. The CDR3 here is CASSSQGSGYTF. The CDR3 DNA reads TGTGCCAGCAGTTCTCAGGGAAGTGGCTACACCTTC.

The chain couples TRBV29-1 to TRBJ1-5; TRBD1 agrees at 10 bases. Looked up from germline, CDR1 is SQVTM and CDR2 is ANQGSEA. V gave up 1 base and J gave up 9 bases; unmatched junction bases: 3. The CDR3 sequence is 13 residues long. DNA for the CDR3: TGCAGCGTTGAAGTCGGACAGGGGGGGCCCCAGCATTTT. Translating it yields CSVEVGQGGPQHF.

This clone has only a few counts. The chain's CDR3 is CSVHSNGGYTF. CDR3 coding DNA: TGCAGCGTACACTCAAACGGCGGCTACACCTTC. V and J are TRBV29-1 and TRBJ1-2, with unresolved D. Deletions cut 6 bases from V and 8 bases from J, with 13 bases between. This CDR3 spans 11 amino acids. Germline-derived CDR1 and CDR2 are SQVTM and ANQGSEA. The full variable domain, with the rest looked up from reference TRBV29-1 and TRBJ1-2, is SAVISQKPSRDICQRGTSLTIQCQVDSQVTMMFWYRQQPGQSLTLIATANQGSEATYESGFVIDKFPISRPNLTFSTLTVSNMSPEDSSIYLCSVHSNGGYTFGSGTRLTVV.

This clone was seen a few times. The J gene is TRBJ2-1, the V gene TRBV19; possibly TRBD2 for D (6 bases). The V gene lost 7 bases and the J gene lost 12 bases, with 22 bases spanning the gap. The CDR3 runs to 14 residues. Germline loops: CDR1 LNHDA, CDR2 SQIVND (reference sequence). Here the CDR3 reads CASTPGTSERMQFF. CDR3 DNA: TGTGCCAGTACCCCCGGGACTTCAGAGAGGATGCAGTTCTTC.

This clone was counted once. The chain is built from TRBV20-1 and TRBJ2-1; D gene ambiguous. Germline assignment: CDR1 DFQATT and CDR2 SNEGSKA (reference sequence). The V end was cut by 6 bases, the J end by 9 bases, with 9 bases between. The CDR3 contains 10 residues. This CDR3 is CSAERGEQFF. The CDR3 bases are TGCAGTGCCGAACGAGGTGAGCAGTTCTTC.

The chain has TRBV27 and TRBJ1-2; D unresolved. CDR1 MNHEY and CDR2 SMNVEV come from the germline V gene (reference sequence). The V end lost 2 bases, the J end lost 4 bases, and 11 bases lay between the germline ends. This CDR3 contains 14 residues. The CDR3: CASSLKETLYGYTF. The CDR3 coding sequence is TGTGCCAGCAGTTTAAAGGAAACCCTCTATGGCTACACCTTC.

This chain's CDR3 is CAWSLGRENIQYF. DNA for the CDR3: TGTGCCTGGAGCCTGGGGAGGGAAAACATTCAGTACTTC. The chain couples TRBV30 to TRBJ2-4; 7 positions match TRBD2. Germline V gives CDR1 GTSNPN, CDR2 SVGIG (reference sequence). The V gene end was trimmed by 3 bases and the J gene end by 5 bases; junction bases not matched to a gene: 4. CDR3 size: 13 residues.

J is TRBJ1-1 and V is TRBV7-2; no reliable D call. The CDR3 extends over 14 amino acids. V gave up 2 bases and J gave up 7 bases, with 14 bases separating them. Germline V lookup: CDR1 SGHTA, CDR2 FQGNSA. The CDR3 region is CASSLYPIAGEAFF. CDR3 coding DNA: TGTGCCAGCAGCTTATACCCGATAGCGGGTGAAGCTTTCTTT.

The rearrangement uses TRBV27 and TRBJ2-7, with 12 nucleotides matching TRBD2. Germline V lookup: CDR1 MNHEY, CDR2 SMNVEV (reference sequence). V shed 4 bases and J 5 bases; nucleotides not matched to a gene: 6. This CDR3 is built from 15 residues. The CDR3 DNA reads TGTGCCAGCAGTTCTAGCGGGAGGGCCCCCGACGAGCAGTACTTC. Translating gives CASSSSGRAPDEQYF.

The J gene is TRBJ1-1, the V gene TRBV29-1, with a possible D match to TRBD1 (5 bases). The CDR3 is 12 residues long. Deletions cut 7 bases from V and 4 bases from J, with 13 bases between. Germline CDR1 and CDR2: SQVTM and ANQGSEA. Here the CDR3 reads CSGLSGGTEAFF. As DNA, the CDR3 is TGCAGCGGCCTCAGTGGGGGCACTGAAGCTTTCTTT.

V gene TRBV7-8 combines with J gene TRBJ1-1; 10 nucleotides match TRBD1. Germline trimming cut 5 bases from V and 4 bases from J; bases unmatched to any gene: 7. The germline V gene encodes CDR1 SGHVS and CDR2 FQNEAQ. CDR3 size: 15 residues. The CDR3 sequence is CASSARQGAGTEAFF. CDR3 coding DNA: TGTGCCAGCAGCGCCCGACAGGGGGCGGGCACTGAAGCTTTCTTT.

This clone was seen a handful of times. The DNA of the CDR3 is TGTGCCAGCAGCTTTCGTAAAAATGGCTACACCTTC. Translating gives CASSFRKNGYTF. The chain couples TRBV7-9 to TRBJ1-2; D uncertain. The V and J ends lost 3 bases and 6 bases respectively, with 8 bases between them. Germline V gene lookup returns CDR1 SEHNR and CDR2 FQNEAQ (reference sequence). The CDR3 is made up of 12 amino acids.

The gene calls are TRBV7-6 and TRBJ1-6; D remains ambiguous. V dropped 5 bases and J dropped 10 bases, with 12 bases sitting between them. Germline V gene data show CDR1 as SGHVS and CDR2 as FNYEAQ. The CDR3 sequence is 13 residues long. CDR3 DNA sequence: TGTGCCAGCAGCCCATCAGACGGGTCACCCCTCCACTTT. It translates to CASSPSDGSPLHF. The full variable domain, its missing parts supplied by reference TRBV7-6 and TRBJ1-6, is GAGVSQSPRYKVTKRGQDVALRCDPISGHVSLYWYRQALGQGPEFLTYFNYEAQQDKSGLPNDRFSAERPEGSISTLTIQRTEQRDSAMYRCASSPSDGSPLHFGNGTRLTVT.

This clone has more than one count but fewer than ten. The chain employs TRBV10-3 and TRBJ2-7; no definite D call. V dropped 0 bases and J dropped 8 bases, with 5 bases sitting between them. CDR1 ENHRY and CDR2 SYGVKD come from the germline V gene. CDR3 length: 11 amino acids. CDR3 in DNA: TGTGCCATCAGTGAGTCGGGGAAGCAGTACTTC. It yields the protein CAISESGKQYF.

V is TRBV28 and J is TRBJ1-1, with 7 nucleotides matching TRBD1. Trimming at V came to 6 bases and at J to 8 bases, leaving 9 bases not matched to a gene. The germline CDR1 and CDR2 sequences are MDHEN and SYDVKM. The CDR3 is 13 residues long. CDR3 amino acids: CASSPGGKAEAFF. The CDR3 DNA reads TGTGCCAGCAGCCCAGGGGGGAAGGCAGAAGCTTTCTTT. The full variable domain, in which reference TRBV28 and TRBJ1-1 provide the parts outside the CDR3, is DVKVTQSSRYLVKRTGEKVFLECVQDMDHENMFWYRQDPGLGLRLIYFSYDVKMKEKGDIPEGYSVSREKKERFSLILESASTNQTSMYLCASSPGGKAEAFFGQGTRLTVV.

This clone was counted only a few times. The rearrangement links TRBV14 to TRBJ2-5, with 11 bases lining up with TRBD1. The CDR3 is 15 residues long. CDR1 is SGHDN, CDR2 FVKESK, per germline. Germline trimming cut 5 bases from V and 5 bases from J; bases unmatched to any gene: 7. CDR3 protein: CASSTDRGRWETQYF. The CDR3 bases are TGTGCCAGCAGCACGGACAGGGGGCGTTGGGAGACCCAGTACTTC.

The chain recombines TRBV20-1 with TRBJ1-2; D uncertain. This CDR3 is built from 11 residues. Germline loops: CDR1 DFQATT, CDR2 SNEGSKA (reference sequence). With 7 bases removed from V and 3 bases from J, the gap between germline ends came to 9 bases. CDR3 region: CSVVSDYGYTF. The DNA of the CDR3 is TGCAGTGTTGTTAGTGACTATGGCTACACCTTC.

The sample holds a few counts of this clone. V gene TRBV29-1 combines with J gene TRBJ2-5; perhaps TRBD2 as D (5 bases). Germline V gives CDR1 SQVTM, CDR2 ANQGSEA. The length of the CDR3 is 15 residues. V shed 4 bases and J shed 4 bases, with 19 bases lying between them. This chain's CDR3 is CSVVFGLALGETQYF. The CDR3 bases are TGCAGCGTTGTGTTTGGCCTAGCTCTTGGAGAGACCCAGTACTTC.

This chain links TRBV11-3 with TRBJ1-2; D is unresolved. Germline V gives CDR1 SGHNT, CDR2 YENEEA. The CDR3 length is 13 residues. V lost 4 bases and J lost 4, with 10 bases in between. The DNA of the CDR3 is TGTGCCAGCAGCTCCGGTCCTCTCTATGGCTACACCTTC. Protein sequence: CASSSGPLYGYTF.

The rearrangement links TRBV5-6 to TRBJ2-7, with D possibly being TRBD1 or TRBD2 (6 bases each). Germline V gene data show CDR1 as SGHDT and CDR2 as YYEEEE. V lost 4 bases, J lost 1 base, and 18 bases lay in between. This CDR3 is 16 amino acids long. CDR3 in amino acids: CASSLDGGRGSYEQYF. In nucleotides, the CDR3 is TGTGCCAGCAGCCTGGATGGGGGGCGCGGATCCTACGAGCAGTACTTC.